A single sample gave rise to the 27 T cell receptor beta chains below, sequenced in a study of shared clonotypes between healthy human individuals. Some clones are missing from TCRdb's copy, which holds only in-frame ones; the method was immunoSEQ multiplex PCR. The sample consists of some 1.5 million clones, around 95% of them appearing once. Sequencing input: naive CD4+ T cells sorted from blood. Subset denoted: CD45RA+ positively selected. These receptors were taken from a young man in good health.

This sequence joins TRBV9 and TRBJ2-1; no clear D. This CDR3 has 15 residues. The V end lost 0 bases, the J end lost 10 bases, and 17 bases lay between the germline ends. CDR1 SGDLS and CDR2 YYNGEE come from the germline V gene. CDR3: CASSVGPGSLREQFF. Written as DNA, the CDR3 is TGTGCCAGCAGCGTAGGCCCGGGTAGCCTTAGGGAGCAGTTCTTC.

The rearrangement links TRBV2 to TRBJ2-7; no clear D. Per germline, CDR1 SNHLY and CDR2 FYNNEI. The CDR3 runs 12 residues. With 8 bases removed from V and 2 bases from J, the gap between germline ends came to 10 bases. CDR3 nucleotides: TGTGCCAGCCAGTACTGGACCTACGAGCAGTACTTC. Protein product: CASQYWTYEQYF. The full variable domain, with the rest looked up from reference TRBV2 and TRBJ2-7, is EPEVTQTPSHQVTQMGQEVILRCVPISNHLYFYWYRQILGQKVEFLVSFYNNEISEKSEIFDDQFSVERPDGSNFTLKIRSTKLEDSAMYFCASQYWTYEQYFGPGTRLTVT.

A remark on this clone: Other nucleotide sequences in the sample specify the same CDR3. The V and J genes are TRBV19 and TRBJ1-1; D might be TRBD1 (6 bases). V was clipped by 5 bases and J by 4 bases, with 11 bases between them. This CDR3 has 13 amino acids. The germline CDR1 and CDR2 sequences are LNHDA and SQIVND (reference sequence). The CDR3 DNA is TGTGCCAGTAGTGTAACAGGGAGCACTGAAGCTTTCTTT. Its protein product is CASSVTGSTEAFF.

The chain employs TRBV11-2 and TRBJ2-5; D perhaps matches TRBD1 (5 bases). Trimming pared 1 base from V and 7 bases from J, leaving 19 bases between. The CDR3 has 16 residues. Germline V gene lookup returns CDR1 SGHAT and CDR2 FQNNGV. Here the CDR3 DNA reads TGTGCCAGCAGCTTAGGGGGCCAGGTCGCCCGCGGGACCCAGTACTTC. Protein sequence: CASSLGGQVARGTQYF.

This sequence joins TRBV9 and TRBJ2-2; D tentatively fits TRBD1 or TRBD2 (5 bases each). The V and J ends lost 6 bases and 5 bases respectively, with 14 bases between them. From germline, CDR1 is SGDLS and CDR2 YYNGEE. The CDR3 covers 14 residues. CDR3 nucleotides: TGTGCCAGCACCCGGGACGTCGCGACCGGGGAGCTGTTTTTT. Translating gives CASTRDVATGELFF.

Regarding this clone: Distinct nucleotide sequences in the sample also encode this CDR3. The chain uses TRBV19 and TRBJ2-7; maybe TRBD1 (5 bases). Trimming shortened V by 3 bases and J by 4 bases, and 13 bases separated the two germline ends. The CDR3 is 14 residues long. The germline gives CDR1 LNHDA, CDR2 SQIVND (reference sequence). CDR3 coding DNA: TGTGCCAGTAGTATCGGACAAGGGGCGTACGAGCAGTACTTC. This codes for CASSIGQGAYEQYF. The full variable domain, its missing parts supplied by reference TRBV19 and TRBJ2-7, is DGGITQSPKYLFRKEGQNVTLSCEQNLNHDAMYWYRQDPGQGLRLIYYSQIVNDFQKGDIAEGYSVSREKKESFPLTVTSAQKNPTAFYLCASSIGQGAYEQYFGPGTRLTVT.

This sequence joins TRBV5-1 and TRBJ2-7; tentatively, D is TRBD1 (5 bases). The germline gives CDR1 SGHRS, CDR2 YFSETQ. This CDR3 is 13 amino acids long. Trimming shortened V by 0 bases and J by 6 bases, and 10 bases separated the two germline ends. CDR3 region: CASSLVDSSEQYF. As DNA, the CDR3 is TGCGCCAGCAGCTTGGTAGACAGCTCCGAGCAGTACTTC.

The chain uses TRBV10-3 and TRBJ2-2, with D uncertain. CDR1 and CDR2 from the germline V gene are ENHRY and SYGVKD. This CDR3 contains 12 residues. Between the trimmed V and J ends, which lost 6 bases and 6 bases, there was a span of 8 bases. The CDR3 DNA reads TGTGCCATCAGCGCAGGCTCCGGGGAGCTGTTTTTT. Protein sequence: CAISAGSGELFF.

The chain joins TRBV5-5 to TRBJ1-5; the D gene is possibly TRBD1 (5 bases). Germline CDR1 reads SGHKS; CDR2 reads YYEKEE (reference sequence). The length of the CDR3 is 14 residues. V dropped 1 base and J dropped 5 bases, with 10 bases sitting between them. CDR3 in amino acids: CASSLHAGYQPQHF. CDR3 bases: TGTGCCAGCAGCTTGCACGCAGGGTATCAGCCCCAGCATTTT.

The J gene is TRBJ2-5, the V gene TRBV7-9, with a tentative D call TRBD2 (5 bases). V gave up 7 bases and J gave up 1 base, with 13 bases separating them. The CDR3 has 14 amino acids. Germline CDR1 and CDR2: SEHNR and FQNEAQ (reference sequence). CDR3 coding DNA: TGTGCCAGCAACCAAAGGGAGACCCAAGAGACCCAGTACTTC. It encodes CASNQRETQETQYF.

Remarks on this clone: Other nucleotide sequences from this sample produce the same CDR3. The rearrangement joins TRBV20-1 to TRBJ2-1; D not certain. V shed 6 bases and J shed 4 bases, with 4 bases lying between them. The CDR3 contains 10 residues. Germline CDR1 and CDR2: DFQATT and SNEGSKA (reference sequence). The CDR3 sequence: CSARYNEQFF. The CDR3 nucleotides are TGCAGTGCCCGATACAATGAGCAGTTCTTC.

The count of this clone is one. This chain connects TRBV10-3 to TRBJ2-1, with D perhaps assigned TRBD1 or TRBD2 (5 bases each). V shed 5 bases and J shed 6 bases, with 17 bases lying between them. The CDR3 has 15 residues. Germline V gene data show CDR1 as ENHRY and CDR2 as SYGVKD. CDR3 nucleotides: TGTGCCATCAGTAACGGTGCAGGGACCCGCAATGAGCAGTTCTTC. It codes for CAISNGAGTRNEQFF.

The V and J genes are TRBV15 and TRBJ2-7; D call uncertain. The CDR3 runs 15 residues. The germline V gene has CDR1 LNHNV and CDR2 YYDKDF (reference sequence). Trimming stripped 1 base from V and 3 bases from J, with 13 bases between. The chain's CDR3 is CATSRVEGQNYEQYF. CDR3 in DNA: TGTGCCACCAGCAGAGTTGAAGGCCAGAACTACGAGCAGTACTTC.

V and J are TRBV5-1 and TRBJ2-2; TRBD2 aligns across 10 bases. Germline V gene sequence: CDR1 SGHRS, CDR2 YFSETQ. Trimming took 4 bases from V and 7 from J; bases not matched to a gene: 10. This CDR3 contains 16 residues. In nucleotides, the CDR3 is TGCGCCAGCAGCATCCTTCTAGCGGGAGTAGGCGGGGAGCTGTTTTTT. Translating gives CASSILLAGVGGELFF.

This clone was counted once. V is TRBV19 and J is TRBJ1-1; TRBD1 might be the D (6 bases). Trimming took off 7 bases at V and 1 base at J, with 16 bases between the two ends. CDR1 is LNHDA, CDR2 SQIVND, per germline (reference sequence). This CDR3 spans 15 amino acids. CDR3 sequence (DNA): TGTGCCAGTACCGATACCGAGGGGGGGAACACTGAAGCTTTCTTT. Encoded protein: CASTDTEGGNTEAFF.

The rearrangement joins TRBV7-3 to TRBJ2-2; 7 bases are shared with TRBD2. This CDR3 contains 16 residues. Germline V gene sequence: CDR1 SGHTA, CDR2 FQGTGA. The ends lost 1 base at V and 4 bases at J; junction bases unmatched: 6. The CDR3, as DNA: TGTGCCAGCAGCTTAATTCCTAGCGGAATCACCGGGGAGCTGTTTTTT. As protein: CASSLIPSGITGELFF.

The rearrangement uses TRBV9 and TRBJ1-3, with TRBD1 matching 10 bases. Trimming cost V 0 bases and J 11 bases; bases outside gene matches: 8. Germline loops: CDR1 SGDLS, CDR2 YYNGEE. There are 15 residues in the CDR3. The CDR3 protein is CASSVDRDRGIAIYF. In nucleotides, the CDR3 is TGTGCCAGCAGCGTAGACAGGGACAGGGGAATAGCCATATATTTT.

This chain uses TRBV9 with TRBJ1-1; D may be TRBD1 (5 bases). The CDR3 is made up of 13 amino acids. CDR1 is SGDLS, CDR2 YYNGEE, per germline. Trimming removed 4 bases at V and 8 bases at J, with 15 bases between. The CDR3 DNA follows: TGTGCCAGCAGCAACCCAGGACGGGGGGAAGCTTTCTTT. It specifies CASSNPGRGEAFF. The full variable domain, in which reference TRBV9 and TRBJ1-1 provide the parts outside the CDR3, is DSGVTQTPKHLITATGQRVTLRCSPRSGDLSVYWYQQSLDQGLQFLIQYYNGEERAKGNILERFSAQQFPDLHSELNLSSLELGDSALYFCASSNPGRGEAFFGQGTRLTVV.

The rearrangement joins TRBV27 to TRBJ2-7, with TRBD2 matching over 10 bases. This CDR3 has 16 amino acids. V lost 5 bases and J lost 7; bases outside the gene matches: 14. Germline CDR1 and CDR2: MNHEY and SMNVEV (reference sequence). The CDR3 loop reads CASSQAGGPVGQEQYF. The CDR3, as DNA: TGTGCCAGCAGTCAAGCGGGAGGGCCGGTCGGACAAGAGCAGTACTTC.

The V and J genes are TRBV25-1 and TRBJ1-5; TRBD1 is a possible D gene (6 bases). The CDR3 consists of 15 residues. The germline V and J ends were trimmed by 4 bases and 3 bases, with 13 bases remaining between them. Per germline, CDR1 MGHDK and CDR2 SYGVNS. CDR3 residues: CASSGDRSNNQPQHF. For the CDR3, the DNA is TGTGCCAGCAGTGGAGACAGGAGTAACAATCAGCCCCAGCATTTT. The complete variable domain, with remaining parts taken from reference TRBV25-1 and TRBJ1-5, reads EADIYQTPRYLVIGTGKKITLECSQTMGHDKMYWYQQDPGMELHLIHYSYGVNSTEKGDLSSESTVSRIRTEHFPLTLESARPSHTSQYLCASSGDRSNNQPQHFGDGTRLSIL.

The CDR3 protein is CSAVTLRDPTDTQYF. In DNA, the CDR3 is TGCAGCGCCGTGACCCTCAGGGATCCCACAGATACGCAGTATTTT. The chain is built from TRBV29-1 and TRBJ2-3; weak D call: TRBD1 (5 bases). CDR3 length equals 15 residues. Trimming removed 7 bases at V and 2 bases at J, with 19 bases between. CDR1 is SQVTM and CDR2 is ANQGSEA in the germline V gene.

This chain uses TRBV6-5 with TRBJ2-1; 8 nucleotides align to TRBD1. Germline loops: CDR1 MNHEY, CDR2 SVGAGI. J lost 0 bases, V lost 4 bases, and 5 bases had no gene match. The CDR3 contains 16 residues. The CDR3 bases are TGTGCCAGCAGTTTGGACAGGGCGGCCTCCTACAATGAGCAGTTCTTC. Residues: CASSLDRAASYNEQFF.

The chain joins TRBV29-1 to TRBJ2-7; 9 nucleotides line up with TRBD1. Trimming removed 7 bases from V and 6 bases from J; junction bases left unmatched: 10. Germline V gives CDR1 SQVTM, CDR2 ANQGSEA. The CDR3 contains 13 residues. The CDR3 is CSAAGTGYVEQYF. The DNA of the CDR3 is TGCAGCGCTGCCGGGACAGGGTACGTCGAGCAGTACTTC.

The chain employs TRBV18 and TRBJ1-2; D call uncertain. Looked up from germline, CDR1 is KGHSH and CDR2 is LQKENI. There are 14 residues in the CDR3. V dropped 3 bases and J dropped 1 base, with 9 bases sitting between them. The CDR3 DNA is TGTGCCAGCTCACCTCGGCGGAATAACTATGGCTACACCTTC. Amino acids: CASSPRRNNYGYTF.

This chain uses TRBV9 with TRBJ2-1; D not resolved. In germline, CDR1 is SGDLS, CDR2 YYNGEE. V lost 2 bases and J lost 4, with 10 bases in between. The CDR3 runs to 14 residues. The CDR3 DNA reads as TGTGCCAGCAGCGTCAACGATGATTACAATGAGCAGTTCTTC. As protein: CASSVNDDYNEQFF. The complete variable domain, with remaining parts taken from reference TRBV9 and TRBJ2-1, reads DSGVTQTPKHLITATGQRVTLRCSPRSGDLSVYWYQQSLDQGLQFLIQYYNGEERAKGNILERFSAQQFPDLHSELNLSSLELGDSALYFCASSVNDDYNEQFFGPGTRLTVL.

In the case of this clone: The identical CDR3 is also encoded by other nucleotide sequences in the sample. This rearrangement joins TRBV11-2 to TRBJ2-7, with D possibly being TRBD2 (6 bases). The CDR3 contains 13 residues. Germline lookup yields CDR1 SGHAT and CDR2 FQNNGV. Trimming left V 3 bases short and J 1 base short, with 7 bases between. The chain's CDR3 is CASSLGTSYEQYF. The CDR3 DNA reads as TGTGCCAGCAGCTTGGGGACTTCCTACGAGCAGTACTTC.

The genes are TRBV19 and TRBJ1-5, with D hard to call. The V and J ends lost 6 bases and 5 bases respectively, with 8 bases between them. The CDR3 is 12 residues long. The germline gives CDR1 LNHDA, CDR2 SQIVND (reference sequence). The CDR3: CASSPKDQPQHF. In DNA form, the CDR3 reads TGTGCCAGTAGCCCCAAAGATCAGCCCCAGCATTTT.